This T cell receptor beta chain was captured by sequencing in a study of blood T cell repertoires in COVID-19. Clones were sequenced by immunoSEQ multiplex PCR, and TCRdb holds only the in-frame ones, with some missing. Of 150,000 to 190,000 clones listed, roughly 72% were seen once; the top ten hold approximately 3.7%. Sequencing was done on a sample of peripheral blood. The receptor was isolated from a woman older than 75 with acute or convalescent COVID-19.

The CDR3 is CASSLATGSTQRETQYF. The CDR3, as DNA: TGTGCCAGCAGCTTGGCCACCGGGTCTACACAGCGGGAGACCCAGTACTTC. The gene calls are TRBV13 and TRBJ2-5; the D gene is possibly TRBD2 (5 bases). Germline values: CDR1 PRHDT, CDR2 FYEKMQ (reference sequence). The CDR3 is 17 residues long. V gave up 3 bases and J gave up 5 bases, with 22 bases separating them.